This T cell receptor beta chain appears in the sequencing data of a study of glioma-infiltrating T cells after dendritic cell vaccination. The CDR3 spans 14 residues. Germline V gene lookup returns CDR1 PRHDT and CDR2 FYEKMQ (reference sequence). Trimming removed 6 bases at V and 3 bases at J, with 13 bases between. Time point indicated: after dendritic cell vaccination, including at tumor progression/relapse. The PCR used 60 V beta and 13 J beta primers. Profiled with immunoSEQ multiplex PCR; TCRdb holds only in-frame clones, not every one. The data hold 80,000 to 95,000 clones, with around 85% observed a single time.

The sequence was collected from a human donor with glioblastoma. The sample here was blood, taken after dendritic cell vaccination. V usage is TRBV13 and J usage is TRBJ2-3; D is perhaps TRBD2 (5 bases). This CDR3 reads CASSSNWETDTQYF. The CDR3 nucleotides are TGTGCCAGCAGTTCCAATTGGGAGACAGATACGCAGTATTTT.